This entry describes one T cell receptor beta chain. Its antigen is still unknown. These data come from a study of T cell responses to AZD1222 COVID-19 vaccine. Broader study findings: Spike was spanned by vaccine-associated CD4 TCRs, with dominance at 160-218 and 743-854.

CDR3 length: 15 residues. Trimming removed 1 base at V and 6 bases at J, with 15 bases between. Germline values: CDR1 SGHRS, CDR2 YFSETQ. Here immunoSEQ multiplex PCR was the method, and the copy in TCRdb shows in-frame clones only, minus some. The sample has fewer than 130,000 clones, about 94% seen once. The input for sequencing was peripheral blood, taken 28 days after the second AZD1222 dose. The J gene is TRBJ2-3, the V gene TRBV5-1; D call uncertain. The receptor comes from an adult who received the AZD1222 COVID-19 vaccine. As DNA, the CDR3 is TGCGCCAGCAGCTTGAGATCTCCTCGGTTTGATACGCAGTATTTT. Translating gives CASSLRSPRFDTQYF.